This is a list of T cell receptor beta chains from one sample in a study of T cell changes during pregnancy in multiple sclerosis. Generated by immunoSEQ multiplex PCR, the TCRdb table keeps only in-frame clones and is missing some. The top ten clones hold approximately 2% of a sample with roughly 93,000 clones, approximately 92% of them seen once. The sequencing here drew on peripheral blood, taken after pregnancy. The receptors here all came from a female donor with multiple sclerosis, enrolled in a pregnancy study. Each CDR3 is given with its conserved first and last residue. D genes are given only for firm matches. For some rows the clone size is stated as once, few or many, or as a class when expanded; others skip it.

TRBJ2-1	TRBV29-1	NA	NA	CSVGGAPGSRSNNEQFF	TGCAGCGTTGGGGGAGCACCCGGGTCGCGATCTAACAATGAGCAGTTCTTC
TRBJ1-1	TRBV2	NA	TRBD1	CASPWDRVGEAFF	TGTGCCAGCCCCTGGGACAGGGTCGGTGAAGCTTTCTTT
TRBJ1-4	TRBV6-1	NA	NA	CASSGGVNEKLFF	TGTGCCAGCAGTGGGGGGGTGAATGAAAAACTGTTTTTT
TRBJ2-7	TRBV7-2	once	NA	CASTSSYEQYF	TGTGCCAGCACCAGCTCCTACGAGCAGTACTTC
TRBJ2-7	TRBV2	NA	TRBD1	CASRGQGAGEQYF	TGTGCCAGCAGGGGACAGGGGGCAGGCGAGCAGTACTTC
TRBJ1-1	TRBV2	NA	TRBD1	CASSGDSQEAFF	TGTGCCAGCAGTGGGGACAGCCAAGAAGCTTTCTTT
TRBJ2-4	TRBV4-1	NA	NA	CASSHDVGKTGIQYF	TGCGCCAGCAGCCACGATGTCGGCAAAACGGGCATTCAGTACTTC
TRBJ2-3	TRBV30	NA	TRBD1	CAWGAGQGNTQYF	TGTGCCTGGGGAGCGGGACAGGGGAATACGCAGTATTTT
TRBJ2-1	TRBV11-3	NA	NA	CASSLDPAGRHEQFF	TGTGCCAGCAGCTTAGATCCGGCAGGGCGCCATGAGCAGTTCTTC
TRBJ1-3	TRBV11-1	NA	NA	CASPIGPERQSSGNTIYF	TGTGCCAGCCCCATAGGGCCCGAACGACAGAGCTCTGGAAACACCATATATTTT
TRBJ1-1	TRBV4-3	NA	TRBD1	CASSQVRTGGFTEAFF	TGCGCCAGCAGCCAAGTGAGGACAGGAGGTTTCACTGAAGCTTTCTTT
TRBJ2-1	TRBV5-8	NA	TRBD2	CASSFGGSSYNEQFF	TGTGCCAGCAGCTTTGGCGGGAGCTCCTACAATGAGCAGTTCTTC
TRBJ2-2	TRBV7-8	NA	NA	CASSGTRAPNTGELFF	TGTGCCAGCAGCGGAACCAGGGCCCCGAACACCGGGGAGCTGTTTTTT
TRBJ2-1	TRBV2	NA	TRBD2	CASSGGRAGNEQFF	TGTGCCAGCAGCGGCGGGAGGGCCGGGAATGAGCAGTTCTTC
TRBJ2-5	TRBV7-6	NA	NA	CASRRTAETQYF	TGTGCCAGCAGGCGGACTGCCGAGACCCAGTACTTC
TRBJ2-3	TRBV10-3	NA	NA	CAISAPGSSGDTQYF	TGTGCCATCAGTGCTCCAGGGTCTTCCGGAGATACGCAGTATTTT
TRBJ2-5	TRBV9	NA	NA	CASSVGRVGSQETQYF	TGTGCCAGCAGCGTAGGGAGGGTGGGGAGCCAAGAGACCCAGTACTTC
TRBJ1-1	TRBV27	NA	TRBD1	CASRPQGTGRMAAFF	TGTGCCAGCCGCCCACAGGGGACAGGGAGGATGGCAGCTTTCTTT
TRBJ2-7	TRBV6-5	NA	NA	CASSYELRSYEQYF	TGTGCCAGCAGTTACGAACTCCGCTCCTACGAGCAGTACTTC
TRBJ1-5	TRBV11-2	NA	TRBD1	CASSLQGDQPQHF	TGTGCCAGCAGCTTGCAGGGGGACCAGCCCCAGCATTTT
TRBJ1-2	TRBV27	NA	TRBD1	CASSLLGQGGVYGYTF	TGTGCCAGCAGTTTGCTTGGACAGGGGGGGGTCTATGGCTACACCTTC
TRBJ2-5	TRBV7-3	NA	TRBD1	CASSLGTGMETQYF	TGTGCCAGCAGCTTGGGGACAGGAATGGAGACCCAGTACTTC
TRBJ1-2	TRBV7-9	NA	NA	CASSLSRGQDYGYTF	TGTGCCAGCAGCTTGTCAAGAGGGCAGGACTATGGCTACACCTTC
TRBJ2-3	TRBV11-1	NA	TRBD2	CASTSGLAGTRTTDTQYF	TGTGCCAGCACCTCCGGACTAGCGGGGACCCGAACCACAGATACGCAGTATTTT
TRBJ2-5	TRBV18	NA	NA	CASSPFERAQETQYF	TGTGCCAGCTCACCATTCGAGCGGGCACAAGAGACCCAGTACTTC
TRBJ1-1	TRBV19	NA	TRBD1	CASSPGTGVGTEAFF	TGTGCCAGTAGTCCCGGGACAGGGGTGGGCACTGAAGCTTTCTTT